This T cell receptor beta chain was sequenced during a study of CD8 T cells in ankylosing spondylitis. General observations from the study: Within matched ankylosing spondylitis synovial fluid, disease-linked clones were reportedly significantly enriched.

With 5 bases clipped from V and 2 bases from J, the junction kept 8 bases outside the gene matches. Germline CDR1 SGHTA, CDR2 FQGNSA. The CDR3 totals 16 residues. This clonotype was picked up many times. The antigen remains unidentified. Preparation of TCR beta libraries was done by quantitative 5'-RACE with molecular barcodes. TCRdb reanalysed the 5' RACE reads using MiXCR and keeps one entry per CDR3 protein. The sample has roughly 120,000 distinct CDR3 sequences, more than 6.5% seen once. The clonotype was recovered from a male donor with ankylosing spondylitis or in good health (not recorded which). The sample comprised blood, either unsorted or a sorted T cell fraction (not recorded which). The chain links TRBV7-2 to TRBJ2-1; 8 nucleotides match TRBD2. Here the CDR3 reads CASSAAGGATYNEQFF. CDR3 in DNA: TGTGCCAGCAGCGCTGCCGGGGGGGCTACCTACAATGAGCAGTTCTTC.